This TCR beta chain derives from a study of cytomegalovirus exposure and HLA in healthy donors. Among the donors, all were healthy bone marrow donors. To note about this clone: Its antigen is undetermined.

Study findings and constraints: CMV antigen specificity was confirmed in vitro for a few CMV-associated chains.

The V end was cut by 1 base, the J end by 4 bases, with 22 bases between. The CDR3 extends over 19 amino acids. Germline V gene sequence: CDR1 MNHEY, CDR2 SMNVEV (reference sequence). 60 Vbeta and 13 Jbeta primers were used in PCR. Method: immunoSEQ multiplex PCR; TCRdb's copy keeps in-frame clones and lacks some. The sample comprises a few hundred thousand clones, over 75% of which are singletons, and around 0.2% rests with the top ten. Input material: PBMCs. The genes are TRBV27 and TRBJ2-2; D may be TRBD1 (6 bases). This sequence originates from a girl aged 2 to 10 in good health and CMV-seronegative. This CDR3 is CASSLFALNRVVTTGELFF. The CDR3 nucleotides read TGTGCCAGCAGTTTATTCGCGCTCAACAGGGTAGTAACCACCGGGGAGCTGTTTTTT.